The 3 T cell receptor beta chains below come from one sample, sequenced in a study of T cell responses to AZD1222 COVID-19 vaccine. The assay was immunoSEQ multiplex PCR, and TCRdb's table has in-frame clones only and misses some. In the table there are some 200,000 clones, roughly 92% of which are singletons. The source was peripheral blood, collected 28 days after the second dose of the MenACWY control vaccine. These receptors all stem from an adult who received the MenACWY meningococcal vaccine as a control.

This rearrangement joins TRBV2 to TRBJ2-7; D remains ambiguous. Trimming cost V 8 bases and J 2 bases, with 10 bases left between them. CDR1 and CDR2 (germline): SNHLY, FYNNEI. There are 12 residues in the CDR3. The CDR3 DNA sequence: TGTGCCAGCGCCGACTCCCCCTACGAGCAGTACTTC. This gives the protein CASADSPYEQYF.

This chain joins TRBV7-3 and TRBJ2-3; D is possibly TRBD2 (6 bases). CDR3 length: 18 residues. Germline V gene data show CDR1 as SGHTA and CDR2 as FQGTGA. Trimming pared 1 base from V and 0 bases from J, leaving 17 bases between. The CDR3 region is CASSLIGGTGSSTDTQYF. The CDR3 nucleotides read TGTGCCAGCAGCTTAATTGGCGGGACTGGATCTAGCACAGATACGCAGTATTTT.

The chain recombines TRBV30 with TRBJ2-1, with 7 bases fitting TRBD2. The V segment lost 1 base and the J segment 6 bases; nucleotides outside the gene matches: 6. Germline assignment: CDR1 GTSNPN and CDR2 SVGIG (reference sequence). The CDR3 runs 14 residues. The CDR3, as DNA: TGTGCCTGGAGTGGGGGAGGGGCTACCAATGAGCAGTTCTTC. Translating gives CAWSGGGATNEQFF. The entire variable domain, with the rest obtained from reference TRBV30 and TRBJ2-1, is as follows: SQTIHQWPATLVQPVGSPLSLECTVEGTSNPNLYWYRQAAGRGLQLLFYSVGIGQISSEVPQNLSASRPQDRQFILSSKKLLLSDSGFYLCAWSGGGATNEQFFGPGTRLTVL.